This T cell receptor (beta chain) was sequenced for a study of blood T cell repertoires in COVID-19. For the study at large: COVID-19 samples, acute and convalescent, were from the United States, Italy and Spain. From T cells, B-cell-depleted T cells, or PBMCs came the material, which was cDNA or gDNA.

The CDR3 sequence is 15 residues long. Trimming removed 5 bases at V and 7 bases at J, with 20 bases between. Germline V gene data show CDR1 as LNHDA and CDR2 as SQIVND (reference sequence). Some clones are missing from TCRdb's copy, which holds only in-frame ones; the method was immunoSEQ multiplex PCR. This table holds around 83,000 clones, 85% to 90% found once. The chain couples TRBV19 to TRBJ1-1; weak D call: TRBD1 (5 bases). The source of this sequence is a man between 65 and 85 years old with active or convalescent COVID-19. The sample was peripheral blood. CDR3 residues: CASSASWQGRSEAFF. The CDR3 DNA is TGTGCCAGTAGTGCCTCTTGGCAGGGCAGAAGTGAAGCTTTCTTT.